The rows below give T cell receptor beta chains drawn from one sample of a study of T cell clonotyping in hematopoietic cell transplantation. Method: immunoSEQ multiplex PCR; TCRdb's copy keeps in-frame clones and lacks some. The sample lists about 45,000 clones; roughly 85% were seen once. This material consisted of peripheral blood mononuclear cells, taken before stem cell transplant. The receptors derive from a man aged 55 to 70 with myelodysplastic syndrome. Some clones in this sample may be carry-over from other donors' samples. Both conserved end residues are part of each CDR3. The order of the fields is J gene, D gene, clone size, V gene, CDR3 DNA, CDR3 protein. The D gene is left open where the match is weak. Some rows have no size entry. The others give once, few or many, or a class for an expanded clone.

J: TRBJ1-5
D: -
size: few
V: TRBV7-6
DNA: TGTGCCAGCAGCTTACGACCCGACTCTCAGCCCCAGCATTTT
CDR3: CASSLRPDSQPQHF

J: TRBJ1-5
D: TRBD1
size: once
V: TRBV6-6
DNA: TGTGCCAGCAGTTACTCACAGGGGGCAGGTCAGCCCCAGCATTTT
CDR3: CASSYSQGAGQPQHF

J: TRBJ1-5
D: TRBD1
size: -
V: TRBV7-2
DNA: TGTGCCAGCAGCCTGGGACAGGGCAATCAGCCCCAGCATTTT
CDR3: CASSLGQGNQPQHF

J: TRBJ2-7
D: -
size: -
V: TRBV7-2
DNA: TGTGCCAGCAGCCAGGGTCTAGCCACCCGCGAGCAGTACTTC
CDR3: CASSQGLATREQYF

J: TRBJ2-5
D: TRBD1
size: -
V: TRBV11-3
DNA: TGTGCCAGCAGCTCACCGGGACAGAAGACCCAGTACTTC
CDR3: CASSSPGQKTQYF

J: TRBJ1-2
D: -
size: -
V: TRBV7-6
DNA: TGTGCCAGCAGTGTCACTCCGGGACCCATTGAGTATGGCTACACCTTC
CDR3: CASSVTPGPIEYGYTF

J: TRBJ2-1
D: -
size: -
V: TRBV29-1
DNA: TGCAGCGTTGAGGGGGGTAGAGGAACGACCAGGAATGAGCAGTTCTTC
CDR3: CSVEGGRGTTRNEQFF

J: TRBJ2-1
D: -
size: -
V: TRBV27
DNA: TGTGCCAGCAGTTTTCGAGACAGGAAGCAGTTCTTC
CDR3: CASSFRDRKQFF

J: TRBJ1-6
D: TRBD1
size: -
V: TRBV9
DNA: TGTGCCAGCAGCGGGGGGACAGCGAATGAGGGGACCCTCCACTTT
CDR3: CASSGGTANEGTLHF

J: TRBJ2-4
D: -
size: -
V: TRBV5-1
DNA: TGCGCCAGCAGCTTAGTGGGCGGACTACTAGCCAAAAACATTCAGTACTTC
CDR3: CASSLVGGLLAKNIQYF

J: TRBJ2-7
D: -
size: -
V: TRBV6-5
DNA: TGTGCCAGCAGCTCAGGATTCTACGAGCAGTACTTC
CDR3: CASSSGFYEQYF

J: TRBJ1-3
D: -
size: -
V: TRBV6-5
DNA: TGTGCCAGCAGTTACAGGGGATCCTCTGGAAACACCATATATTTT
CDR3: CASSYRGSSGNTIYF

J: TRBJ2-3
D: -
size: few
V: TRBV6-5
DNA: TGTGCCAGCAGTTACGGGGGGTCAAGAACAGATACGCAGTATTTT
CDR3: CASSYGGSRTDTQYF